The rows below give T cell receptor beta chains drawn from one sample of a study of cytomegalovirus exposure and HLA in healthy donors. The assay was immunoSEQ multiplex PCR, and TCRdb's table has in-frame clones only and misses some. Reported are 150,000 to 200,000 clones; the ten largest clones contain about 0.79%. The sequenced sample was PBMCs. The receptors stem from a woman aged 18 to 35 in good health and CMV-seropositive. The conserved cysteine and the conserved F or W are not part of the CDR3 here.

CDR3aa | len | v_gene
ASSDSVAPSYNEQF | 14 | TRBV2
ASSLEGGTPGVKQF | 14 | TRBV7-2
ASSLAGGTQY | 10 | TRBV7-8
SVERVFNEQF | 10 | TRBV29-1
ASSLIGFHEQY | 11 | TRBV18
ASSFTSGVSTDTQY | 14 | TRBV19
ATSRDAGNEQF | 11 | TRBV15
ASKETGDGELF | 11 | TRBV10-2
ATSKEIQFTEAF | 12 | TRBV15
ASSRMTGGEETQY | 13 | TRBV18
ATSLAGGLWETQY | 13 | TRBV10-1
ASSSTGNNSPLH | 12 | TRBV7-3
SVGNGDEQY | 9 | TRBV29-1
ATSSSGPDLIDTQY | 14 | TRBV15
ASSPPSLRGGYT | 12 | TRBV18
ASSQETGESGEQF | 13 | TRBV4-1
ASSLLTGTRRPTDTQY | 16 | TRBV18
ASSLRDRGEQY | 11 | TRBV7-9
ASRRDRKETQY | 11 | TRBV5-1
ASRGGLAENTGELF | 14 | TRBV2
ASSNPRAETQY | 11 | TRBV6-4
ASSYLTGGYEQY | 12 | TRBV6-5
AEGQGPSNYGYT | 12 | TRBV6-1
ASSMGLAGDAGELF | 14 | TRBV19
ASSFEGAGEKLF | 12 | TRBV7-9
ASRGQTNTGELF | 12 | TRBV5-1
AWNPGGGGETQY | 12 | TRBV30
ASSYGLGGADTQY | 13 | TRBV6-6
ASSLGGGEKLF | 11 | TRBV5-1
ASNDRAGSNQPQH | 13 | TRBV7-2
ASSSQGENSPLH | 12 | TRBV7-9
ASSPGHRVNTEAF | 13 | TRBV5-4
ASSLEGTGTGFYEQY | 15 | TRBV5-1
AGGRVGETQY | 10 | TRBV5-5
ASSLFPGVAGGRNEQF | 16 | TRBV5-6
ASSPGTGGSYGYT | 13 | TRBV27
ASRGRNIQY | 9 | TRBV2
AIENSGGTYNEQF | 13 | TRBV10-1
ASSLTSAYEQY | 11 | TRBV7-9
ASSSTGKYGYT | 11 | TRBV11-2
ASSPRQGAGETQY | 13 | TRBV18
ASSPTEGVNGYT | 12 | TRBV11-3
ASSPITGTPTYEQY | 14 | TRBV18
ASSVDRGLAYNEQF | 14 | TRBV2
ASSIERTVPYEQY | 13 | TRBV19
ASSLIGGRGYTGELF | 15 | TRBV5-6
ASSERGGTSGSWPYEQY | 17 | TRBV2
ASSLRQTGWHLYEQY | 15 | TRBV7-9
ASSQDASGRRRSYNEQF | 17 | TRBV4-1
ASRDFKGGNEQF | 12 | TRBV9
ASSTREGHGYT | 11 | TRBV5-4
ASSKDLIEAF | 10 | TRBV5-1
ASSVIGRAGAF | 11 | TRBV10-1
ASSVSGRGTGELF | 13 | TRBV6-1